Only one count was recorded for the clone carrying this TCR beta chain. These data come from a study of graft-versus-host responses after intestinal transplantation. About the study: Transplant recipients had multivisceral, liver-intestinal, or isolated intestinal grafts.

Sequencing used immunoSEQ multiplex PCR; TCRdb keeps in-frame clones, though not all of them. The sample lists about 8,200 clones, approximately 30% occurring once. The CDR3 runs to 16 residues. V was trimmed by 4 bases and J by 2 bases, leaving 15 bases between them. Germline loops: CDR1 SGHVS, CDR2 FNYEAQ. The sequence was obtained from a human patient who received an intestinal transplant. Here the sequenced sample was alloreactive CD4+ T cells from a mixed lymphocyte reaction culture, taken before intestinal transplant. Subset specified: CFSE-low proliferating T cells sorted from roughly 6-day pre-transplant mixed lymphocyte reaction (GvH or HvG direction). The chain combines TRBV7-6 with TRBJ1-3, with D tentatively TRBD1 (6 bases). The CDR3 region is CASSSHRAPAGNTIYF. The CDR3 region has the DNA TGTGCCAGCAGCTCGCACAGGGCCCCGGCTGGAAACACCATATATTTT. The variable domain in full, completed from reference TRBV7-6 and TRBJ1-3, reads GAGVSQSPRYKVTKRGQDVALRCDPISGHVSLYWYRQALGQGPEFLTYFNYEAQQDKSGLPNDRFSAERPEGSISTLTIQRTEQRDSAMYRCASSSHRAPAGNTIYFGEGSWLTVV.